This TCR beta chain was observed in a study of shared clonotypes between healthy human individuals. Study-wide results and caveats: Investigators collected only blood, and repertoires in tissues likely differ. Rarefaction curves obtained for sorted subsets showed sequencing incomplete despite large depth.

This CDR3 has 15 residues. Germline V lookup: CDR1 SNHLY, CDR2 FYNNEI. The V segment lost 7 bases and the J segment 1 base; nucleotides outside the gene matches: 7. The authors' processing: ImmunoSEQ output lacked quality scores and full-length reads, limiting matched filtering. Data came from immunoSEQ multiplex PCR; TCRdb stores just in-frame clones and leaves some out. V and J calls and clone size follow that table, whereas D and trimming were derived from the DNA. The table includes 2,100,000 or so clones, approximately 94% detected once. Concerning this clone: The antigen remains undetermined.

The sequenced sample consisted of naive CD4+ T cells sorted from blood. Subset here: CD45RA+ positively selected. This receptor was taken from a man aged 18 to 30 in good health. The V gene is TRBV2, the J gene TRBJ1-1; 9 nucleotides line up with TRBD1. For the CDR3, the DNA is TGTGCCAGCACCGGGACAGGGAACCCGAACACTGAAGCTTTCTTT. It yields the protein CASTGTGNPNTEAFF. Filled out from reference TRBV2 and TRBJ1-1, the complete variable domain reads EPEVTQTPSHQVTQMGQEVILRCVPISNHLYFYWYRQILGQKVEFLVSFYNNEISEKSEIFDDQFSVERPDGSNFTLKIRSTKLEDSAMYFCASTGTGNPNTEAFFGQGTRLTVV.